This record looks at one T cell receptor (beta chain) sequence and its context. This clonotype has ten or more counts. This receptor's antigen is unknown. There are no base qualities to consult, and no much larger clone falls within one base. Systemically healthy Caucasian individuals from Russia, around 39 in total and aged roughly 6 to 90 years, were included as donors. Ten milliliters of peripheral blood were drawn from each donor into EDTA-treated Vacutainer tubes. Ficoll-Paque density-gradient centrifugation was used to isolate PBMCs, with at least 7 million obtained per sample. Total RNA was extracted from PBMCs with Trizol reagent, with at least 6 micrograms obtained per sample. The percentages of naive CD45RAhigh/CD27high T cells were determined by flow cytometry on a PBMC aliquot from every donor. Reading the germline V gene gives CDR1 SGDLS and CDR2 YYNGEE. V was cut back by 4 bases and J by 7 bases, leaving a gap of 14 bases between them. The CDR3 spans 13 residues, from the cysteine through the phenylalanine. The retained sequence is limited to the CDR3, 39 bases, with the frame set at the first base.

The protocol used for the library was 5' RACE. The instrument given in TCRdb is Illumina HiSeq 2500. The second PCR ran for roughly 6 to 11 cycles and used a J-beta primer mix along with a sample-barcoded 5' primer. A unique molecular identifier was introduced onto each TCR beta cDNA molecule by a template-switch 5' adaptor carrying 12 random nucleotides. Each sample yielded at least 3 million CDR3-containing paired-end reads. The Mint cDNA synthesis kit, primed by a TRBC-specific oligonucleotide, was used to synthesize first-strand cDNA from all RNA. Following uracil-DNA glycosylase treatment, a first 18-cycle PCR with universal primers M1SS and BC2_uni_R was performed on all cDNA. The original methods were these. For normalization, 1 million high-quality reads, each with a distinct molecular identifier, were randomly selected from each sample. Reads with shared molecular identifiers were discarded instead of being binned into consensus sequences. MiTCR, run with a Q25 quality threshold and the strictest error-elimination algorithm, handled CDR3 identification, clonotype clustering and error correction. A nonparametric unseen species model using Euler transformation provided a lower-bound estimate of total TCR beta diversity. Starting from the raw public reads, TCRdb applied fastp trimming at Q25, assembled clones with MiXCR and retained in-frame beta chains. For every CDR3 protein sequence, its rows merge into one entry that carries the most common genes and DNA. TCRdb assigned the V and J calls; the authors' analysis was not used. Recorded for this sample are about 1.7 million distinct CDR3 sequences; about 28% of them occurred a single time. The leading ten clones occupy roughly 8% of the sample.

This sample was taken from a study of blood T cells in healthy people across ages (dated by TCRdb to between 2014 and 2017). Regarding the study in general: In model experiments, roughly one uniquely barcoded TCR beta cDNA molecule per two T cells was captured by template switching. Age-related changes in TCR beta repertoire diversity were measured in the study by deep sequencing normalized with unique cDNA molecular identifiers. For two donors (one aged 18 to 29 and one aged 80 or older), the study analyzed two additional independent replicas of 1 million unique cDNA reads from the same blood draw. Four age groups were formed from the donors: young (average roughly 15 years), middle-aged (approximately 40), aged (62) and long-lived (around 82). To avoid experimental bias, donors of different ages were distributed randomly across sequencing lanes. The paper as a whole reports these results and caveats: Estimates of total diversity from one million sequenced T cells were regarded as lower bounds and underestimates. As age increased, observed TCR beta diversity per million T cells dropped in a roughly linear way, and a significant reduction was already evident by age roughly 40. The CMV infection status of donors was not known, potentially confounding age-related changes in expanded clonotypes. The long-lived group showed more naive CD4+ T cells, fewer expanded clones and increased TCR diversity than the aged group, suggesting age selection. Since profiling was done on bulk unsorted PBMCs, naive and antigen-experienced compartments could not be conclusively compared. There was a strong correlation between observed TCR beta diversity and the percentage of naive T cells measured by flow cytometry.

Specimen: blood. The receptor's source is a woman aged 25 to 39 in good health. In this chain, TRBV9 is recombined with TRBJ1-2; TRBD1 is a possible D gene, resting on 5 matching bases. The DNA reads TGTGCCAGCAGCTACCAGGGTGTGGCTGGCTACACCTTC. This gives the protein CASSYQGVAGYTF.